The 23 T cell receptor beta chains below come from one sample, sequenced in a study of T cells in Graves' hyperthyroidism and ophthalmopathy. Amplification of TCR beta CDR3 regions was performed using RNA transcripts as template. HTBI primers were the set used in a first-round RT-PCR of the TCR CDR3. TCRdb passed the multiplex PCR reads through MiXCR, listing each CDR3 protein once. The sample records roughly 380,000 distinct CDR3 sequences, roughly 13% being singletons. The sample consisted of blood. These receptors were taken from a woman aged 60-70 years with Graves' hyperthyroidism.

This clonotype was detected many times. The genes are TRBV2 and TRBJ2-7; D remains unclear. V lost 10 bases and J 0 bases, leaving 16 bases between the germline ends. The CDR3 runs to 14 residues. Per germline, CDR1 SNHLY and CDR2 FYNNEI. CDR3 loop: CATLGEPSSYEQYF. The CDR3 DNA reads as TGTGCCACTCTTGGAGAGCCGAGCTCCTACGAGCAGTACTTC.

The chain couples TRBV7-2 to TRBJ2-4; the match to TRBD1 covers 7 bases. V gave up 0 bases and J gave up 0 bases; unmatched junction bases: 8. Germline V gene data show CDR1 as SGHTA and CDR2 as FQGNSA. The CDR3 extends over 18 amino acids. Written as DNA, the CDR3 is TGTGCCAGCAGCTTAGCCCCACTGGACAGGCTAGCCAAAAACATTCAGTACTTC. It translates to CASSLAPLDRLAKNIQYF.

The chain carries TRBV13 and TRBJ1-2, with D possibly matching TRBD1 (6 bases). V was pared by 5 bases and J by 4 bases, with 17 bases between. CDR3 length equals 15 residues. Looked up from germline, CDR1 is PRHDT and CDR2 is FYEKMQ (reference sequence). CDR3 protein: CASSMGAALPYGYTF. The CDR3 DNA is TGTGCCAGCAGCATGGGGGCGGCCCTGCCCTATGGCTACACCTTC.

This clonotype was seen a few times. Since a much larger clone is just one base distant, this may be a read error. The genes are TRBV29-1 and TRBJ2-3; no definite D call. Looked up from germline, CDR1 is SQVTM and CDR2 is ANQGSEA. The CDR3 sequence is 13 residues long. Deletions cut 7 bases from V and 0 bases from J, with 11 bases between. The CDR3, as DNA: TGCAGCGAGGCAGGTTCTAGCACAGATACGCAGTATTTT. Translation: CSEAGSSTDTQYF.

This clonotype was seen many times. The rearrangement uses TRBV28 and TRBJ1-5, with 9 nucleotides matching TRBD1. The CDR3 is made up of 15 amino acids. The junction had 11 bases not matched to a gene; V was cut back by 6 bases and J by 8 bases. Per the germline V gene, CDR1 is MDHEN and CDR2 is SYDVKM. The CDR3 coding sequence is TGTGCCAGCAGCCCCCCTACAGGGGGCGCGAAGCCCCAGCATTTT. Protein sequence: CASSPPTGGAKPQHF. Combining the CDR3 with reference TRBV28 and TRBJ1-5 gives the whole variable domain DVKVTQSSRYLVKRTGEKVFLECVQDMDHENMFWYRQDPGLGLRLIYFSYDVKMKEKGDIPEGYSVSREKKERFSLILESASTNQTSMYLCASSPPTGGAKPQHFGDGTRLSIL.

The table lists this clonotype with many counts. J is TRBJ2-6 and V is TRBV6-1; a possible D gene is TRBD1 (7 bases). CDR3 length equals 19 residues. V lost 7 bases, J lost 3 bases, and 25 bases lay in between. Per the germline V gene, CDR1 is MNHNS and CDR2 is SASEGT. The CDR3 is CASKKPAGQSRFGANVLTF. In DNA, the CDR3 is TGTGCCAGCAAGAAACCGGCGGGACAGAGTCGATTTGGGGCCAACGTCCTGACTTTC.

The genes are TRBV19 and TRBJ2-5, with TRBD1 matching 9 bases. The J segment lost 2 bases and the V segment lost 6 bases, leaving 7 bases of the junction unmatched. CDR1 LNHDA and CDR2 SQIVND come from the germline V gene (reference sequence). The CDR3 extends over 15 amino acids. This CDR3 reads CASRVGTGRQETQYF. CDR3 nucleotide sequence: TGTGCCAGTAGGGTAGGGACAGGGCGGCAAGAGACCCAGTACTTC.

The V call is TRBV30, the J call TRBJ2-2, with D possibly matching TRBD1 (8 bases). CDR3 length: 14 residues. V was clipped by 2 bases and J by 6 bases, with 13 bases between them. CDR1 is GTSNPN and CDR2 is SVGIG in the germline V gene (reference sequence). CDR3 nucleotides: TGTGCCTGGAGTTACAGGGGGGGGGCCGGGGAGCTGTTTTTT. Its translation is CAWSYRGGAGELFF.

Ten or more counts support this clonotype. The chain has TRBV29-1 and TRBJ2-2; tentatively, D is TRBD1 (7 bases). V was trimmed by 4 bases and J by 1 base, leaving 13 bases between them. This CDR3 is built from 15 residues. Germline assignment: CDR1 SQVTM and CDR2 ANQGSEA. The CDR3 DNA reads TGCAGCGTTGTTCGACAGGGAGGGAACACCGGGGAGCTGTTTTTT. Its translation is CSVVRQGGNTGELFF.

This clonotype was recorded at least ten times. The chain joins TRBV2 to TRBJ1-5; the match to TRBD1 covers 7 bases. This CDR3 comprises 14 residues. V lost 1 base to trimming and J lost 7 bases; unmatched junction nucleotides: 4. In germline, CDR1 is SNHLY, CDR2 FYNNEI. CDR3 residues: CASSEGQGYQPQHF. CDR3 in DNA: TGTGCCAGCAGTGAAGGACAGGGTTACCAGCCCCAGCATTTT.

In regard to this clonotype: One end of the junction is discordant with germline, which a read error may explain. The rearrangement joins TRBV20-1 to TRBJ2-2, with D uncertain. CDR3 size: 13 residues. CDR1 is DFQATT and CDR2 is SNEGSKA in the germline V gene (reference sequence). This CDR3 is CSARIPNTGELFF. Here the CDR3 DNA reads TGCAGTGCTAGAATCCCGAATACCGGGGAGCTGTTTTTT.

This clonotype was seen at least ten times. The chain carries TRBV3-1 and TRBJ2-3, with 9 bases aligning to TRBD1. This CDR3 comprises 15 residues. Germline V CDR1 and CDR2: LGHDT, YNNKEL (reference sequence). The J segment lost 4 bases and the V segment lost 9 bases, leaving 11 bases of the junction unmatched. As DNA, the CDR3 is TGTGCCAGTACCCCGGGACAGGGTTTTGCAGATACGCAGTATTTT. Its translation is CASTPGQGFADTQYF.

This sequence joins TRBV6-1 and TRBJ1-2, with D perhaps matching TRBD1 (6 bases). The CDR3 totals 13 residues. V shed 7 bases and J shed 8 bases, with 17 bases lying between them. Per germline, CDR1 MNHNS and CDR2 SASEGT. Here the CDR3 reads CASTVGQVRGYTF. DNA for the CDR3: TGTGCCAGCACCGTGGGACAAGTTCGGGGCTACACCTTC.

This clonotype was counted many times. CDR3 protein: CASSPLSGDQETQYF. The CDR3 DNA reads as TGTGCCAGCAGCCCCCTTAGCGGAGACCAAGAGACCCAGTACTTC. This sequence joins TRBV11-3 and TRBJ2-5; maybe TRBD2 (6 bases). CDR1 is SGHNT, CDR2 YENEEA, per germline. CDR3 length: 15 amino acids. V was trimmed by 5 bases and J by 0 bases, leaving 13 bases between them.

This chain uses TRBV28 with TRBJ2-1; 10 nucleotides line up with TRBD2. Germline V gene lookup returns CDR1 MDHEN and CDR2 SYDVKM. CDR3 length: 13 residues. V lost 3 bases, J lost 9 bases, and 2 bases stayed unmatched. Here the CDR3 DNA reads TGTGCCAGCAGTTTGCTAGCGGGAGCTGAGCAGTTCTTC. Translating gives CASSLLAGAEQFF.

This clonotype was counted at least ten times. The chain recombines TRBV6-2 or TRBV6-3 with TRBJ2-1, with D perhaps TRBD2 (6 bases). The CDR3 totals 18 residues. V lost 5 bases and J lost 4, with 24 bases in between. Germline CDR1 reads MNHEY; CDR2 reads SVGEGT. CDR3 protein: CASSPMTGRRAEYNEQFF. The CDR3 region has the DNA TGTGCCAGCAGTCCCATGACCGGCCGGAGGGCGGAGTACAATGAGCAGTTCTTC.

The V and J genes are TRBV5-1 and TRBJ2-3; D unclear. This CDR3 has 15 residues. V gave up 0 bases and J gave up 2 bases, with 10 bases separating them. Germline values: CDR1 SGHRS, CDR2 YFSETQ. The CDR3 nucleotides are TGCGCCAGCAGCTTGGCGCCTAGAAACACAGATACGCAGTATTTT. Translation gives CASSLAPRNTDTQYF.

This clonotype was counted ten times or more. This CDR3 reads CAIRTNNRGFYEQFF. CDR3 nucleotide sequence: TGTGCCATCAGAACCAATAACAGGGGGTTCTATGAGCAGTTCTTC. The V call is TRBV10-3, the J call TRBJ2-1, with 8 bases matching TRBD1. Germline CDR1 is ENHRY and CDR2 is SYGVKD. After removal of 6 bases from V and 8 bases from J, the junction contained 12 bases not matched to a gene. The CDR3 is 15 residues long.

This clonotype has more than one count but fewer than ten. This sequence joins TRBV7-9 and TRBJ1-1, with TRBD1 matching over 8 bases. V dropped 7 bases and J dropped 6; count of bases not matched to a gene: 4. Germline lookup yields CDR1 SEHNR and CDR2 FQNEAQ (reference sequence). The CDR3 has 12 amino acids. The CDR3 DNA reads as TGTGCCAGCACCGCCAGGGGGCCTGAAGCTTTCTTT. Its translation: CASTARGPEAFF.

The table lists this clonotype with many counts. The gene calls are TRBV11-3 and TRBJ2-1; 10 positions agree with TRBD2. This CDR3 has 15 amino acids. CDR1 and CDR2 (germline): SGHNT, YENEEA. V dropped 6 bases and J dropped 10; count of bases not matched to a gene: 12. The chain's CDR3 is CASRPGTSVQGEQFF. The CDR3 DNA reads as TGTGCCAGCAGACCCGGGACTAGCGTCCAGGGGGAGCAGTTCTTC.

The table lists this clonotype with many counts. The rearrangement uses TRBV2 and TRBJ2-1; D call uncertain. Germline-derived CDR1 and CDR2 are SNHLY and FYNNEI. The CDR3 contains 11 residues. Deletions cut 6 bases from V and 3 bases from J, with 3 bases between. The CDR3 DNA follows: TGTGCCAGCAGGTACTACAATGAGCAGTTCTTC. This codes for CASRYYNEQFF.

Many counts were recorded for this clonotype. This chain joins TRBV24-1 and TRBJ1-1, with TRBD1 identical over 7 bases. The CDR3 contains 13 residues. The germline CDR1 and CDR2 sequences are KGHDR and SFDVKD. With V trimmed by 9 bases and J by 6 bases, 9 bases remained unmatched. The CDR3 loop is CATRTGGGAEAFF. As DNA, the CDR3 is TGTGCCACCCGGACAGGCGGGGGGGCTGAAGCTTTCTTT.

A few counts support this clonotype. The rearrangement links TRBV19 to TRBJ1-5; TRBD1 agrees at 12 bases. V trimming: 5 bases; J trimming: 7 bases; junction bases outside the gene matches: 3. The CDR3 totals 14 residues. Germline V lookup: CDR1 LNHDA, CDR2 SQIVND (reference sequence). CDR3 coding DNA: TGTGCCAGTAGTTGGGGGACAGGGGGCCAGCCCCAGCATTTT. It specifies CASSWGTGGQPQHF. Together with reference TRBV19 and TRBJ1-5, the CDR3 gives the full variable domain: DGGITQSPKYLFRKEGQNVTLSCEQNLNHDAMYWYRQDPGQGLRLIYYSQIVNDFQKGDIAEGYSVSREKKESFPLTVTSAQKNPTAFYLCASSWGTGGQPQHFGDGTRLSIL.